Below, one T cell receptor (beta chain) is given with its context. Sequenced by immunoSEQ multiplex PCR; TCRdb stores in-frame clones only, minus some. The data contain tens of thousands of clones, 90% to 95% of them singletons. V lost 4 bases, J lost 0 bases, and 17 bases stayed unmatched. CDR1 and CDR2 from the germline V gene are SQVTM and ANQGSEA. The CDR3 spans 20 residues. These data originate in a study of T cell changes during pregnancy in multiple sclerosis. The receptor was isolated from a female donor with multiple sclerosis, enrolled in a pregnancy study. The rearrangement links TRBV29-1 to TRBJ2-1; 11 bases are shared with TRBD2. Specimen: CD4+ T cells from peripheral blood mononuclear cells, collected before pregnancy. As DNA, the CDR3 is TGCAGCGTTGGGGGGGTTGGGACTAGCGGACAATTGAGCTCCTACAATGAGCAGTTCTTC. It encodes CSVGGVGTSGQLSSYNEQFF.